This T cell receptor (beta chain) is from a study of post-analysis software for immune sequencing data. Turning to the study itself: Several disease courses (relapsing-remitting, secondary progressive and progressive-relapsing) of multiple sclerosis were included. Study-wide findings and caveats: F measure grouped same-batch samples tightly together. Patients showed TRBV5-6, TRBV5-1 and TRBV20-1 among 4 or 5 TRBV segments more frequent than in controls. Relative to controls, patients with multiple sclerosis showed significantly lower normalized Chao1 diversity.

Regarding this clonotype: Its antigen is still unknown.

Germline V gene data show CDR1 as SNHLY and CDR2 as FYNNEI. Trimming took 5 bases from V and 11 from J; bases not matched to a gene: 7. CDR3 length: 12 residues. TCR beta libraries were prepared from cDNA with unique molecular identifiers. Starting from roughly 1.1 to 9.2 million T cells, the study yielded about 540,000 cDNA molecules. MiXCR, run by TCRdb on the PCR reads, gives a single entry per CDR3 protein. The table includes approximately 730,000 distinct CDR3 sequences, more than 45% detected once. V and J are TRBV2 and TRBJ2-5; 8 nucleotides align to TRBD1. The clonotype comes from a girl between 5 and 17 years old with multiple sclerosis. The specimen sequenced was blood. This CDR3 is CASSSDRAYQYF. DNA of the CDR3: TGTGCCAGCAGTTCGGACAGGGCCTATCAGTACTTC.